The T cell receptor (beta chain) under discussion was sequenced for a study of blood T cell repertoires in COVID-19. The overall study: Some COVID-19 samples were acute and others convalescent; all came from the United States, Italy and Spain. PBMCs, B-cell-depleted T cells, or T cells provided the cDNA or gDNA that made up the material.

As handled by the study authors: Scientists estimated how many nucleated cells there were by amplifying reference gene primers. This table comes from immunoSEQ multiplex PCR, and its TCRdb copy is limited to in-frame clones, with some not included. The V and J calls and clone size were taken over from that table, and D and trimming were inferred from the DNA. The sample contains 250,000 to 350,000 clones, approximately 90% of which appear only once. Seattle enrolled patients during active infection and tracked them longitudinally. The CDR3 runs to 14 residues. With 6 bases clipped from V and 3 bases from J, the junction kept 2 bases outside the gene matches. In germline, CDR1 is MNHEY, CDR2 SVGAGI. This clone was picked up many times.

This TCR was sampled from a woman aged 25 to 39 with COVID-19, enrolled during active disease. The rearrangement uses TRBV6-5 and TRBJ2-2, with TRBD1 matching over 9 bases. Sequencing input: peripheral blood. CDR3 in DNA: TGTGCCAGCAGAGGACAGGGGTACACCGGGGAGCTGTTTTTT. It translates to CASRGQGYTGELFF.